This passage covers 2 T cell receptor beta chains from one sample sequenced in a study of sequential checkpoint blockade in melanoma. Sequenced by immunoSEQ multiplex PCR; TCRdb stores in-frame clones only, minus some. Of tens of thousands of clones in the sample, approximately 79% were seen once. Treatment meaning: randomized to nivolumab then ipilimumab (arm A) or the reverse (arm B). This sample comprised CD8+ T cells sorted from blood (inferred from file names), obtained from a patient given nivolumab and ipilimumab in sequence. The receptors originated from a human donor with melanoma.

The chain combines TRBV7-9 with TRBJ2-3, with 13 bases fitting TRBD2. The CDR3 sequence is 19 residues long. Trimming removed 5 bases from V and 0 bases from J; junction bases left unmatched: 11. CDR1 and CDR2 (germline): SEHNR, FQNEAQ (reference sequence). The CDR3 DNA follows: TGTGCCAGCAGCCCCCCCATGGGACTAGCGGGAAAAAGCACAGATACGCAGTATTTT. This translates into CASSPPMGLAGKSTDTQYF.

The CDR3 protein is CASSLGFTQETQYF. Here the CDR3 DNA reads TGTGCCAGCAGCTTAGGGTTTACACAAGAGACCCAGTACTTC. The V call is TRBV7-2, the J call TRBJ2-5; D gene uncertain. Between the trimmed V and J ends, which lost 1 base and 2 bases, there was a span of 8 bases. This CDR3 contains 14 residues. The germline V gene has CDR1 SGHTA and CDR2 FQGNSA.